These 27 T cell receptor beta chains share one sample of origin, sequenced in a study of Ad26.COV2.S vaccination and SARS-CoV-2 variants. Repertoires were generated with immunoSEQ multiplex PCR, while TCRdb's copy carries only in-frame clones and drops some. In the table there are approximately 350,000 clones, around 90% of which are singletons. Treatment meaning: approximately 18 received Ad26.COV2.S at low or high dose, single or two shots; 5 received placebo; per-sample allocation not given. The study sampled participants on day 63 after the first vaccine or placebo injection. This specimen consisted of peripheral blood, obtained in a trial of Ad26.COV2.S vaccine versus placebo. All receptors derive from a person between 18 and 59 years old who received the Ad26.COV2.S COVID-19 vaccine or a placebo.

The rearrangement joins TRBV11-2 to TRBJ1-1; no definite D call. Germline V gives CDR1 SGHAT, CDR2 FQNNGV. The V gene lost 4 bases and the J gene lost 5 bases, with 14 bases spanning the gap. CDR3 length: 14 amino acids. The CDR3 DNA sequence: TGTGCCAGCAGCTGGCTCCAAGCTCGGACTGAAGCTTTCTTT. The encoded protein is CASSWLQARTEAFF. Using reference TRBV11-2 and TRBJ1-1 for the parts outside the CDR3, the full variable domain is EAGVAQSPRYKIIEKRQSVAFWCNPISGHATLYWYQQILGQGPKLLIQFQNNGVVDDSQLPKDRFSAERLKGVDSTLKIQPAKLEDSAVYLCASSWLQARTEAFFGQGTRLTVV.

This clone came up once. This chain uses TRBV30 with TRBJ1-2; D unclear. Germline values: CDR1 GTSNPN, CDR2 SVGIG (reference sequence). V was cut by 0 bases and J by 0 bases, with 5 bases left in between. The CDR3 is 13 residues long. Here the CDR3 DNA reads TGTGCCTGGAGTGTACGGGCTAACTATGGCTACACCTTC. It specifies CAWSVRANYGYTF. The whole variable domain, filled in from reference TRBV30 and TRBJ1-2, reads SQTIHQWPATLVQPVGSPLSLECTVEGTSNPNLYWYRQAAGRGLQLLFYSVGIGQISSEVPQNLSASRPQDRQFILSSKKLLLSDSGFYLCAWSVRANYGYTFGSGTRLTVV.

CDR3 in amino acids: CASSLSGRRPYEQYF. CDR3 bases: TGTGCCAGCAGCTTATCAGGGCGACGGCCCTACGAGCAGTACTTC. The chain recombines TRBV7-6 with TRBJ2-7; perhaps TRBD1 as D (5 bases). This CDR3 has 15 residues. Deletions cut 2 bases from V and 2 bases from J, with 13 bases between. Germline V CDR1 and CDR2: SGHVS, FNYEAQ.

The V call is TRBV4-3, the J call TRBJ1-6; D not resolved. Per germline, CDR1 LGHNA and CDR2 YSLEER. The CDR3 is 15 residues long. Trimming removed 1 base at V and 4 bases at J, with 8 bases between. The CDR3 spells CASSQGGIYNSPLHF. The CDR3 DNA reads TGCGCCAGCAGCCAAGGAGGGATTTATAATTCACCCCTCCACTTT.

Points on this clone: This sample includes further DNA sequences coding for the same CDR3. The rearrangement joins TRBV5-6 to TRBJ2-3, with 9 positions matching TRBD1. This CDR3 has 16 residues. The V segment lost 0 bases and the J segment 2 bases; nucleotides outside the gene matches: 4. In germline, CDR1 is SGHDT, CDR2 YYEEEE. This CDR3 is CASSLVTGGFTDTQYF. The CDR3 nucleotides read TGTGCCAGCAGCTTGGTCACAGGGGGCTTCACAGATACGCAGTATTTT.

The CDR3 region has the DNA TGTGCCTGGAGTCCAGCACAGGGGGCCGGGGAAAAACTGTTTTTT. This codes for CAWSPAQGAGEKLFF. The chain is built from TRBV30 and TRBJ1-4, with TRBD1 matching over 9 bases. The CDR3 has 15 residues. Germline CDR1 GTSNPN, CDR2 SVGIG (reference sequence). V lost 2 bases and J lost 8; bases outside the gene matches: 9. Variable domain in full (rest from reference TRBV30 and TRBJ1-4): SQTIHQWPATLVQPVGSPLSLECTVEGTSNPNLYWYRQAAGRGLQLLFYSVGIGQISSEVPQNLSASRPQDRQFILSSKKLLLSDSGFYLCAWSPAQGAGEKLFFGSGTQLSVL.

V gene TRBV2 combines with J gene TRBJ2-7; 11 nucleotides line up with TRBD2. This CDR3 has 13 amino acids. The V gene end was trimmed by 6 bases and the J gene end by 6 bases; junction bases not matched to a gene: 4. Germline CDR1 is SNHLY and CDR2 is FYNNEI. This CDR3 reads CASRPGLAAEQYF. CDR3 nucleotide sequence: TGTGCCAGCAGACCGGGACTAGCGGCCGAGCAGTACTTC.

CDR3 coding DNA: TGTGCCAGTAGAACTTCCCCCGCCGGGACAGGGAGCACTGAAGCTTTCTTT. Protein product: CASRTSPAGTGSTEAFF. The chain carries TRBV19 and TRBJ1-1; TRBD1 matches 9 bases. CDR1 is LNHDA, CDR2 SQIVND, per germline (reference sequence). CDR3 length equals 17 residues. Trimming at V came to 6 bases and at J to 4 bases, leaving 15 bases not matched to a gene.

The chain couples TRBV9 to TRBJ2-1; D is ambiguous. V was shortened by 4 bases and J by 7 bases, with 9 bases between the two germline ends. The CDR3 consists of 12 residues. From germline, CDR1 is SGDLS and CDR2 YYNGEE. The CDR3 loop is CASSPQGNEQFF. CDR3 in DNA: TGTGCCAGCAGCCCTCAAGGGAATGAGCAGTTCTTC.

The V and J genes are TRBV27 and TRBJ1-6; D is ambiguous. CDR1 MNHEY and CDR2 SMNVEV come from the germline V gene (reference sequence). This CDR3 has 14 amino acids. V dropped 4 bases and J dropped 9 bases, with 13 bases sitting between them. CDR3 DNA: TGTGCCAGCAGTTCTGGACGGTGGGGTTCACCCCTCCACTTT. This translates into CASSSGRWGSPLHF.

V is TRBV15 and J is TRBJ2-5; D is perhaps TRBD1 or TRBD2 (6 bases each). CDR1 is LNHNV and CDR2 is YYDKDF in the germline V gene (reference sequence). The CDR3 is 15 residues long. Deletions cut 3 bases from V and 6 bases from J, with 17 bases between. The CDR3 here is CATSSARGPLKTQYF. CDR3 nucleotides: TGTGCCACCAGCAGTGCTCGGGGGCCCCTGAAGACCCAGTACTTC.

V is TRBV3-1 (or the pseudogene TRBV3-2) and J is TRBJ1-1; 9 bases align to TRBD1. The ends lost 2 bases at V and 4 bases at J; junction bases unmatched: 8. There are 16 residues in the CDR3. Germline CDR1 and CDR2: LGHDT and YNNKEL (reference sequence). This CDR3 reads CASSQTTGGSGTEAFF. The CDR3 nucleotides are TGTGCCAGCAGCCAAACTACAGGGGGCTCGGGCACTGAAGCTTTCTTT.

This clone was counted only a few times. This CDR3 reads CASSIYGQGRTGELFF. Written as DNA, the CDR3 is TGTGCCAGCAGCATCTATGGACAGGGTAGAACCGGGGAGCTGTTTTTT. The gene calls are TRBV5-8 and TRBJ2-2; TRBD1 agrees at 8 bases. Unmatched junction bases numbered 10, after V lost 4 bases and J lost 5 bases. Germline CDR1 SGHTS, CDR2 YDEGEE. This CDR3 comprises 16 residues.

The chain uses TRBV18 and TRBJ2-2, with D possibly TRBD2 on 5 matching bases. Germline V lookup: CDR1 KGHSH, CDR2 LQKENI. V was cut by 0 bases and J by 5 bases, with 13 bases left in between. This CDR3 contains 16 residues. CDR3 amino acids: CASSPPEVRRTGELFF. CDR3 nucleotides: TGTGCCAGCTCACCACCGGAGGTTAGAAGGACCGGGGAGCTGTTTTTT. The complete variable domain, with remaining parts taken from reference TRBV18 and TRBJ2-2, reads NAGVMQNPRHLVRRRGQEARLRCSPMKGHSHVYWYRQLPEEGLKFMVYLQKENIIDESGMPKERFSAEFPKEGPSILRIQQVVRGDSAAYFCASSPPEVRRTGELFFGEGSRLTVL.

This clone was seen once. This chain joins TRBV6-5 and TRBJ1-5; D call uncertain. Trimming removed 4 bases at V and 9 bases at J, with 16 bases between. The CDR3 length is 14 residues. Germline V CDR1 and CDR2: MNHEY, SVGAGI. CDR3 region: CASSSGRVERPQHF. The CDR3 region has the DNA TGTGCCAGCAGTTCGGGAAGGGTGGAGAGGCCCCAGCATTTT.

The chain combines TRBV5-4 with TRBJ1-1; D is undetermined. Germline CDR1 and CDR2: SGHNT and YYREEE (reference sequence). This CDR3 has 14 residues. Trimming removed 3 bases from V and 0 bases from J, with 9 bases in between. The CDR3 DNA is TGTGCCAGCAGCTCCCCTAACATGAACACTGAAGCTTTCTTT. This sequence encodes CASSSPNMNTEAFF.

The V call is TRBV12-5, the J call TRBJ1-5, with D unresolved. Germline CDR1 LGHNT, CDR2 FRNRAP. This CDR3 has 15 residues. Trimming left V 2 bases short and J 3 bases short, with 11 bases between. The CDR3 sequence is CASGLSRQNNQPQHF. The CDR3 DNA is TGTGCTAGTGGTTTGTCGCGGCAGAACAATCAGCCCCAGCATTTT.

The chain joins TRBV5-1 to TRBJ1-1; a possible D gene is TRBD1 (6 bases). This CDR3 is 14 amino acids long. Germline V gene data show CDR1 as SGHRS and CDR2 as YFSETQ. V was cut by 4 bases and J by 1 base, with 11 bases left in between. In DNA, the CDR3 is TGCGCCAGCAGCACGGGACATCAGAACACTGAAGCTTTCTTT. Translating it yields CASSTGHQNTEAFF. The whole variable domain, filled in from reference TRBV5-1 and TRBJ1-1, reads KAGVTQTPRYLIKTRGQQVTLSCSPISGHRSVSWYQQTPGQGLQFLFEYFSETQRNKGNFPGRFSGRQFSNSRSEMNVSTLELGDSALYLCASSTGHQNTEAFFGQGTRLTVV.

The rearrangement uses TRBV20-1 and TRBJ1-1; possibly TRBD1 for D (5 bases). The CDR3 is 13 amino acids. V lost 3 bases and J 10 bases, leaving 18 bases between the germline ends. In germline, CDR1 is DFQATT, CDR2 SNEGSKA (reference sequence). CDR3: CSASRGGAGGAFF. Here the CDR3 DNA reads TGCAGTGCTAGTAGGGGAGGGGCGGGTGGAGCTTTCTTT.

The chain employs TRBV2 and TRBJ1-5; D remains unclear. The ends were cut back, 6 bases at V and 2 bases at J, with 11 bases in the middle. Germline V lookup: CDR1 SNHLY, CDR2 FYNNEI. CDR3 length: 14 amino acids. The CDR3 region is CASRPEVGNQPQHF. The CDR3 nucleotides are TGTGCCAGCAGACCAGAGGTGGGCAATCAGCCCCAGCATTTT.

This clone was observed once. The rearrangement joins TRBV29-1 to TRBJ1-5; 10 nucleotides agree with TRBD1. Germline CDR1 SQVTM, CDR2 ANQGSEA. V dropped 6 bases and J dropped 2; count of bases not matched to a gene: 4. This CDR3 spans 14 amino acids. The DNA of the CDR3 is TGCAGCGTAAGACAGGGGGCAGGCAATCAGCCCCAGCATTTT. Translated: CSVRQGAGNQPQHF.

V and J are TRBV30 and TRBJ2-6; D uncertain. This CDR3 has 19 amino acids. Trimming took off 1 base at V and 0 bases at J, with 19 bases between the two ends. Germline CDR1 GTSNPN, CDR2 SVGIG (reference sequence). The CDR3 protein is CAWSARVGQRISGANVLTF. Here the CDR3 DNA reads TGTGCCTGGAGTGCTAGGGTCGGTCAGCGCATCTCTGGGGCCAACGTCCTGACTTTC.

This rearrangement joins TRBV3-1 (or the pseudogene TRBV3-2) to TRBJ1-2; the D is unclear. Germline CDR1 is LGHDT and CDR2 is YNNKEL (reference sequence). The CDR3 runs 13 residues. V lost 6 bases to trimming and J lost 5 bases, with 13 bases between them. In DNA, the CDR3 is TGTGCCAGCAGTCCCGCGGTAGAATATGGCTACACCTTC. Encoded protein: CASSPAVEYGYTF.

In DNA form, the CDR3 reads TGTGCCAGCTCACGCTCGGGACAGGGTACCGAAAAACTGTTTTTT. Protein product: CASSRSGQGTEKLFF. J is TRBJ1-4 and V is TRBV18; 9 nucleotides line up with TRBD1. Germline loops: CDR1 KGHSH, CDR2 LQKENI. V was pared by 4 bases and J by 8 bases, with 8 bases of the junction left unmatched. This CDR3 comprises 15 residues.

The chain employs TRBV6-2 or TRBV6-3 and TRBJ2-3; 8 bases agree with TRBD1. J was trimmed by 4 bases and V by 4 bases; bases with no gene match: 10. Germline assignment: CDR1 MNHEY and CDR2 SVGEGT. This CDR3 region has 16 residues. CDR3 loop: CASSSRTGFISDTQYF. The CDR3 nucleotides are TGTGCCAGCAGTTCCCGGACAGGGTTTATATCAGATACGCAGTATTTT.

The rearrangement links TRBV10-3 to TRBJ2-2; 7 nucleotides agree with TRBD1. Looked up from germline, CDR1 is ENHRY and CDR2 is SYGVKD. The CDR3 has 16 residues. With V trimmed by 5 bases and J by 1 base, 7 bases remained unmatched. The CDR3 bases are TGTGCCATCAGTTACACAGGGGTTATGAACACCGGGGAGCTGTTTTTT. Translation gives CAISYTGVMNTGELFF.

The V and J genes are TRBV11-2 and TRBJ2-5, with TRBD2 matching over 9 bases. The CDR3 loop spans 16 amino acids. Germline CDR1 reads SGHAT; CDR2 reads FQNNGV. With 1 base clipped from V and 0 bases from J, the junction kept 3 bases outside the gene matches. The CDR3 DNA reads as TGTGCCAGCAGCTTAGTGACTAGCGGAGACCAAGAGACCCAGTACTTC. Amino acids: CASSLVTSGDQETQYF.